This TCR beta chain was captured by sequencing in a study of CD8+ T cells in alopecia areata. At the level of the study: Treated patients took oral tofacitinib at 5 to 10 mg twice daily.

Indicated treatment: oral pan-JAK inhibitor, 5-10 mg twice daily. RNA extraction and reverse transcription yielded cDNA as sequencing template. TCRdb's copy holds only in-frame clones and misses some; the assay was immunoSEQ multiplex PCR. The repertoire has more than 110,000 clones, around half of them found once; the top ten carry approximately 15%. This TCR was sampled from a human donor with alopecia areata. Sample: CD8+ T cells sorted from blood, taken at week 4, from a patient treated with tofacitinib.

DNA of the CDR3: TGTGCCAGCAGCGCTCACCGGGACTACTCTGGGGCCAACGTCCTGACTTTC. Residues: CASSAHRDYSGANVLTF. V is TRBV9 and J is TRBJ2-6, with 7 bases identical to TRBD2. After removal of 3 bases from V and 0 bases from J, the junction contained 6 bases not matched to a gene. There are 17 residues in the CDR3. Germline loops: CDR1 SGDLS, CDR2 YYNGEE.